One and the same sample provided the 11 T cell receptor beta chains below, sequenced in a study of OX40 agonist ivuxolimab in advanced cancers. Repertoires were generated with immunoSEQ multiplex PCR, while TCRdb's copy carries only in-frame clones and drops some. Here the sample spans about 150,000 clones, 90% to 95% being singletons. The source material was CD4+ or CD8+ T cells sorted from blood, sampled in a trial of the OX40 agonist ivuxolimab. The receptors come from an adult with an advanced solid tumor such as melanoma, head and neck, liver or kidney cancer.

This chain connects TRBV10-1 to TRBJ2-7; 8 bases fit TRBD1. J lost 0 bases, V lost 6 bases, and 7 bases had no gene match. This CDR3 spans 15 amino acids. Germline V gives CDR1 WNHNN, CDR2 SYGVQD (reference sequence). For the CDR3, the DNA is TGCGCCAGCAGAGGGGACAGGCGGCACTCCTACGAGCAGTACTTC. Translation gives CASRGDRRHSYEQYF.

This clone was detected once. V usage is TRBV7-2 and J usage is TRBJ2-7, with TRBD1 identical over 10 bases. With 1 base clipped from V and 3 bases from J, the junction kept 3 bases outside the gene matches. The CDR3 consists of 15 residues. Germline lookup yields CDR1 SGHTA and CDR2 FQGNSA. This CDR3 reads CASSLVGTGVYEQYF. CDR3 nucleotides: TGTGCCAGCAGCTTAGTAGGGACAGGGGTCTACGAGCAGTACTTC.

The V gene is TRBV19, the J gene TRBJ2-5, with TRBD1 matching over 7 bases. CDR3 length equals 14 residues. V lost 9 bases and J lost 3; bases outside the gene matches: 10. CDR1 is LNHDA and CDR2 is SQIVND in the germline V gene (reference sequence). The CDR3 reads CASRTQGSEETQYF. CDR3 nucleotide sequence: TGTGCCAGCCGTACACAGGGGAGCGAAGAGACCCAGTACTTC.

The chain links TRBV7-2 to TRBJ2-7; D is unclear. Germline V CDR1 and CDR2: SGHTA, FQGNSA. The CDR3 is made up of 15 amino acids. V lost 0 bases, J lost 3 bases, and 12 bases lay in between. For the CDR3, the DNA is TGTGCCAGCAGCTTAGCTGCCCAGGAGAACTACGAGCAGTACTTC. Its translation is CASSLAAQENYEQYF.

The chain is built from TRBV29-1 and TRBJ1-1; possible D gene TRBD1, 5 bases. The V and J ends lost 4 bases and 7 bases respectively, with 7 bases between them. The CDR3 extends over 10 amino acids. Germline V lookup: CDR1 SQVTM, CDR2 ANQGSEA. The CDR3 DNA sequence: TGCAGCGTTGTAAGGGGTGAAGCTTTCTTT. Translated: CSVVRGEAFF.

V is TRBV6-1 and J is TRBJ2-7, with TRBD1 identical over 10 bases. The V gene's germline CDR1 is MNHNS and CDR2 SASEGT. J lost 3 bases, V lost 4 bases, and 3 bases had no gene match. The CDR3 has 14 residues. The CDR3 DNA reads TGTGCCAGCAGTGGGACAGGGGGTTACTACGAGCAGTACTTC. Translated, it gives CASSGTGGYYEQYF.

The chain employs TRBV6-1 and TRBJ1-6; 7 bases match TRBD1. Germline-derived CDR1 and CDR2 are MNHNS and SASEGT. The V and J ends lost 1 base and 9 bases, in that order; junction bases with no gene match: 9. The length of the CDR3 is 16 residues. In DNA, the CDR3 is TGTGCCAGCAGTGAAGGGACGACAGGGCGTTTTTCACCCCTCCACTTT. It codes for CASSEGTTGRFSPLHF.

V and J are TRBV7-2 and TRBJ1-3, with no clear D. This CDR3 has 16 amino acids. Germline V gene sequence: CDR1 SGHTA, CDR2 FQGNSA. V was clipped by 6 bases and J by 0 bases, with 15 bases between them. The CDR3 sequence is CASSPRTESSGNTIYF. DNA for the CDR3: TGTGCCAGCAGTCCCAGGACGGAGAGCTCTGGAAACACCATATATTTT.

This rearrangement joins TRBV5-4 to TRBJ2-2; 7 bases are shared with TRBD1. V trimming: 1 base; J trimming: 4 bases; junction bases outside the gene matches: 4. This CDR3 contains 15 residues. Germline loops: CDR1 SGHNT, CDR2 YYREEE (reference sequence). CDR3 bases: TGTGCCAGCAGCTTGCTCCAGGGGGTCACCGGGGAGCTGTTTTTT. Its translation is CASSLLQGVTGELFF.

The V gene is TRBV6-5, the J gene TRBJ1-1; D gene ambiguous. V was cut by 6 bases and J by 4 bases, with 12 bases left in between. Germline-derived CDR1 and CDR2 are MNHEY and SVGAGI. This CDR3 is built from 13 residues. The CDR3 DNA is TGTGCCAGCAGACGACCACACGGCACTGAAGCTTTCTTT. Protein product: CASRRPHGTEAFF.

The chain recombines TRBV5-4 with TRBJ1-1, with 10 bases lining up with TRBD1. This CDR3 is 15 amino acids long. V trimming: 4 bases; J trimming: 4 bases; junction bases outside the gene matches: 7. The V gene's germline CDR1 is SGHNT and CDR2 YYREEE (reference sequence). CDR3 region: CASSDRGRGGTEAFF. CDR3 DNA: TGTGCCAGCAGCGACAGGGGGCGGGGAGGCACTGAAGCTTTCTTT.